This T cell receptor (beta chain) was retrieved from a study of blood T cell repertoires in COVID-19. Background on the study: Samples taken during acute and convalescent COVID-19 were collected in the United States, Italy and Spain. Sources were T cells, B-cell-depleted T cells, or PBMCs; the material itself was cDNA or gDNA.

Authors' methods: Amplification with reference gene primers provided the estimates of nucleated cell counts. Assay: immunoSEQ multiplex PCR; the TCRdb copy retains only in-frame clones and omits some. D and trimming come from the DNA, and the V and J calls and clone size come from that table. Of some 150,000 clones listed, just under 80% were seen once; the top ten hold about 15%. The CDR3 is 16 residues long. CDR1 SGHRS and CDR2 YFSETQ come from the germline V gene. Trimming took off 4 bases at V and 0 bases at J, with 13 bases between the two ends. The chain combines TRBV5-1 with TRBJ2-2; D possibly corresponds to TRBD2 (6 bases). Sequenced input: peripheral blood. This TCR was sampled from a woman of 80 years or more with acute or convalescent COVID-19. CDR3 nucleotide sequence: TGCGCCAGCAGCCCCGCGGGGACGGCGAACACCGGGGAGCTGTTTTTT. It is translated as CASSPAGTANTGELFF.